These 18 T cell receptor beta chains originate from one sample sequenced in a study of CD8 T cells in ankylosing spondylitis. Notes on the study in general: Ankylosing spondylitis blood appeared to be characterized by a TCR beta motif of eight highly homologous variants.

TCRdb reprocessed the 5' RACE reads via MiXCR and lists one record per CDR3 protein. Among hundreds of thousands of distinct CDR3 sequences listed, about a sixth were seen once. For these receptors, no antigen is known. The sequencing sample was made of blood, either unsorted or a sorted T cell fraction (not recorded which). These receptors all come from a male donor with ankylosing spondylitis.

The table lists this clonotype with a few counts. V is TRBV28 and J is TRBJ1-1; 7 bases match TRBD1. The germline CDR1 and CDR2 sequences are MDHEN and SYDVKM. CDR3 length equals 15 residues. V lost 8 bases to trimming and J lost 4 bases; unmatched junction nucleotides: 13. The DNA of the CDR3 is TGTGCCAGCGAGAAAGGGGGCGCAAAAGTCACTGAAGCTTTCTTT. Residues: CASEKGGAKVTEAFF. The full variable domain, in which reference TRBV28 and TRBJ1-1 provide the parts outside the CDR3, is DVKVTQSSRYLVKRTGEKVFLECVQDMDHENMFWYRQDPGLGLRLIYFSYDVKMKEKGDIPEGYSVSREKKERFSLILESASTNQTSMYLCASEKGGAKVTEAFFGQGTRLTVV.

This clonotype was detected many times. This rearrangement joins TRBV12-3 or TRBV12-4 to TRBJ1-3; no clear D gene. The ends were cut back, 3 bases at V and 2 bases at J, with 8 bases in the middle. The CDR3 runs 14 residues. This chain's CDR3 is CASSLKGAGNTIYF. As DNA, the CDR3 is TGTGCCAGCAGTTTGAAGGGTGCTGGAAACACCATATATTTT.

This clonotype was counted between two and nine times. The genes are TRBV3-1 and TRBJ1-6; D may be TRBD1 (5 bases). The CDR3 has 14 residues. The ends were cut back, 4 bases at V and 6 bases at J, with 10 bases in the middle. Germline V gene data show CDR1 as LGHDT and CDR2 as YNNKEL (reference sequence). The CDR3 region is CASSRGGVNSPLHF. For the CDR3, the DNA is TGTGCCAGCAGCCGGGGCGGAGTTAATTCACCCCTCCACTTT.

This clonotype was seen more than once but under ten times. The chain joins TRBV2 to TRBJ2-3, with D possibly TRBD2 on 5 matching bases. CDR1 is SNHLY, CDR2 FYNNEI, per germline. CDR3 length: 14 residues. Trimming shortened V by 7 bases and J by 5 bases, and 16 bases separated the two germline ends. The CDR3 protein is CASNPLTSGDTQYF. The CDR3 nucleotides read TGTGCCAGCAATCCCCTAACTAGTGGAGATACGCAGTATTTT.

The CDR3 bases are TGTGCCAGCAGCTCCCAGGGTTTTGAGACCCAGTACTTC. As protein: CASSSQGFETQYF. The chain employs TRBV7-2 and TRBJ2-5, with a possible D match to TRBD1 (5 bases). Germline CDR1 is SGHTA and CDR2 is FQGNSA. CDR3 size: 13 residues. V was shortened by 4 bases and J by 5 bases, with 11 bases between the two germline ends.

The rearrangement uses TRBV30 and TRBJ2-1; 7 nucleotides match TRBD1. This CDR3 is 13 amino acids long. J lost 5 bases, V lost 2 bases, and 3 bases had no gene match. Germline lookup yields CDR1 GTSNPN and CDR2 SVGIG (reference sequence). Here the CDR3 reads CAWSKDRDNEQFF. The CDR3 DNA is TGTGCCTGGAGTAAAGACAGGGACAATGAGCAGTTCTTC.

This clonotype turned up a few times. The V gene is TRBV20-1, the J gene TRBJ1-6; 8 positions match TRBD1. The CDR3 spans 15 residues. Germline loops: CDR1 DFQATT, CDR2 SNEGSKA (reference sequence). The V and J ends lost 0 bases and 7 bases, in that order; junction bases with no gene match: 5. The DNA for the CDR3 is TGCAGTGCTAGAGATAGGACAGGGCTAAATTCACCCCTCCACTTT. Amino acids: CSARDRTGLNSPLHF.

The V and J genes are TRBV3-1 and TRBJ2-7; 10 positions agree with TRBD1. CDR1 is LGHDT and CDR2 is YNNKEL in the germline V gene (reference sequence). The CDR3 contains 13 residues. Trimming cost V 4 bases and J 7 bases; bases outside gene matches: 4. CDR3 sequence reads: CASSPRDRGEQYF. In DNA, the CDR3 is TGTGCCAGCAGCCCCCGGGACAGGGGTGAGCAGTACTTC.

This clonotype was counted many times. CDR3 sequence: CASSWGQGTGELFF. For the CDR3, the DNA is TGCGCCAGCAGCTGGGGACAGGGCACCGGGGAGCTGTTTTTT. The chain is built from TRBV5-1 and TRBJ2-2; 9 nucleotides match TRBD1. Trimming took 3 bases from V and 4 from J; bases not matched to a gene: 1. Germline-derived CDR1 and CDR2 are SGHRS and YFSETQ. The CDR3 is 14 residues long. The variable domain in full, completed from reference TRBV5-1 and TRBJ2-2, reads KAGVTQTPRYLIKTRGQQVTLSCSPISGHRSVSWYQQTPGQGLQFLFEYFSETQRNKGNFPGRFSGRQFSNSRSEMNVSTLELGDSALYLCASSWGQGTGELFFGEGSRLTVL.

J is TRBJ2-7 and V is TRBV3-1, with D unclear. The CDR3 runs to 14 residues. Trimming took 4 bases from V and 2 from J, leaving 12 bases between them. CDR1 and CDR2 from the germline V gene are LGHDT and YNNKEL (reference sequence). Here the CDR3 reads CASSPRSAPYEQYF. The CDR3 coding sequence is TGTGCCAGCAGCCCCAGATCGGCTCCCTACGAGCAGTACTTC.

Only a few counts were recorded for this clonotype. V usage is TRBV27 and J usage is TRBJ1-2; the D gene is possibly TRBD1 (5 bases). CDR3 length: 15 amino acids. V lost 5 bases to trimming and J lost 8 bases, with 21 bases between them. The V gene's germline CDR1 is MNHEY and CDR2 SMNVEV (reference sequence). The CDR3 bases are TGTGCCAGCAGTCCTCGGGGCCTATTTCTTGAGGGCTACACCTTC. Translating it yields CASSPRGLFLEGYTF.

The chain combines TRBV2 with TRBJ1-4; TRBD1 is a possible D gene (5 bases). The V and J ends lost 7 bases and 3 bases respectively, with 12 bases between them. This CDR3 is 14 amino acids long. Germline-derived CDR1 and CDR2 are SNHLY and FYNNEI. As DNA, the CDR3 is TGTGCCAGCAAAATCAGGGAGGCTAATGAAAAACTGTTTTTT. Protein product: CASKIREANEKLFF.

This clonotype showed up just a few times. J is TRBJ2-3 and V is TRBV20-1; D unclear. V lost 6 bases, J lost 6 bases, and 10 bases lay in between. The CDR3 runs to 11 residues. CDR1 and CDR2 from the germline V gene are DFQATT and SNEGSKA (reference sequence). DNA for the CDR3: TGCAGTGCGAGACGGCAGGATACGCAGTATTTT. This gives the protein CSARRQDTQYF.

At least ten counts were recorded for this clonotype. This chain links TRBV12-3 or TRBV12-4 with TRBJ2-3; D perhaps matches TRBD1 (6 bases). The CDR3 extends over 15 amino acids. The V and J ends lost 1 base and 0 bases respectively, with 8 bases between them. The DNA for the CDR3 is TGTGCCAGCAGTTTAGGGGGGCTCAGCACAGATACGCAGTATTTT. Amino acid sequence: CASSLGGLSTDTQYF.

CDR3 amino acids: CSYQSGGQETQYF. The CDR3 DNA follows: TGCAGCTACCAATCAGGGGGCCAAGAGACCCAGTACTTC. The gene calls are TRBV29-1 and TRBJ2-5, with 7 nucleotides matching TRBD1. J gave up 1 base and V 8 bases, and 7 bases lay outside the gene matches. Germline CDR1 reads SQVTM; CDR2 reads ANQGSEA. The CDR3 extends over 13 amino acids. The full variable domain, with the rest looked up from reference TRBV29-1 and TRBJ2-5, is SAVISQKPSRDICQRGTSLTIQCQVDSQVTMMFWYRQQPGQSLTLIATANQGSEATYESGFVIDKFPISRPNLTFSTLTVSNMSPEDSSIYLCSYQSGGQETQYFGPGTRLLVL.

The chain joins TRBV5-1 to TRBJ2-1; possible D gene TRBD2, 6 bases. Trimming stripped 0 bases from V and 5 bases from J, with 15 bases between. This CDR3 has 16 amino acids. Germline CDR1 and CDR2: SGHRS and YFSETQ. DNA of the CDR3: TGCGCCAGCAGCTTGGATGGGGCAGGGAGGAACAATGAGCAGTTCTTC. Translation gives CASSLDGAGRNNEQFF.

This clonotype was detected only a few times. The chain couples TRBV20-1 to TRBJ1-3; D not resolved. Per the germline V gene, CDR1 is DFQATT and CDR2 is SNEGSKA (reference sequence). The CDR3 extends over 14 amino acids. V dropped 3 bases and J dropped 4 bases, with 13 bases sitting between them. DNA for the CDR3: TGCAGTGCTAGTGAGGGAGTAGCCGGAAACACCATATATTTT. Protein: CSASEGVAGNTIYF.

V gene TRBV24-1 combines with J gene TRBJ2-1; 10 bases align to TRBD1. Per germline, CDR1 KGHDR and CDR2 SFDVKD. The CDR3 totals 15 residues. V was clipped by 7 bases and J by 6 bases; unmatched bases: 8. For the CDR3, the DNA is TGTGCCACCAGCCTACCGGGACAGGGGATCAATGAGCAGTTCTTC. Its translation is CATSLPGQGINEQFF.